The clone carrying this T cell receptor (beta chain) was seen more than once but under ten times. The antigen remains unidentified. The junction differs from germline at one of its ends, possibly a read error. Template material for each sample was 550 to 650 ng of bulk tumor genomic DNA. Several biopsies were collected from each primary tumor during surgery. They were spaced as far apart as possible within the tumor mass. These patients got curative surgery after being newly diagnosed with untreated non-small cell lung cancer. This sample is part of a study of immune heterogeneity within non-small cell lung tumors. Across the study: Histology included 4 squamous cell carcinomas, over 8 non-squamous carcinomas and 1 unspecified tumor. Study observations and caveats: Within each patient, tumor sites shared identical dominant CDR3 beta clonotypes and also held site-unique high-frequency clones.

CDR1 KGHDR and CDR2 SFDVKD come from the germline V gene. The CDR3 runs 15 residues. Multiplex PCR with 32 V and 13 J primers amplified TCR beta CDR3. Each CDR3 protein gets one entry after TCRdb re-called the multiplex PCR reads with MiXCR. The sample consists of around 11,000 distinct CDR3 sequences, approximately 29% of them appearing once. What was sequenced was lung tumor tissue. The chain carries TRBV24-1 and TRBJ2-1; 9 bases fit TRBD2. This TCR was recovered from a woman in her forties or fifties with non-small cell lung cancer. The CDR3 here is CVTSDLAGVDNEQFF. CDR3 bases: TGTGTCACCAGTGATTTAGCGGGAGTGGACAATGAGCAGTTCTTC.